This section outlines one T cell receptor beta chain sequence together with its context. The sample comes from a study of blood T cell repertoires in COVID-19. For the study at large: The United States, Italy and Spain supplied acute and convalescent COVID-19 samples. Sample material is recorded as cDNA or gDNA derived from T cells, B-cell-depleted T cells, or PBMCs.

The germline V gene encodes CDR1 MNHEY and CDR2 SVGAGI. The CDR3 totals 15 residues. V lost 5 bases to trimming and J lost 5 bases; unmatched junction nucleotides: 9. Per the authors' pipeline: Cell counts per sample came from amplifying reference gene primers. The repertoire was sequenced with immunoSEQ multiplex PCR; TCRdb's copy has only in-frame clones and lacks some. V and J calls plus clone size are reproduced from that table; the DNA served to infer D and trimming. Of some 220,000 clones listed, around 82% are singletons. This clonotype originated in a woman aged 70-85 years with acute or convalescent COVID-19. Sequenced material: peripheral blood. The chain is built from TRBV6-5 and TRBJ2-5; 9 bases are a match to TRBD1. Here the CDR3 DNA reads TGTGCCAGCAGTACCCAGGGACAGGGTCGGGAGACCCAGTACTTC. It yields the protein CASSTQGQGRETQYF.